A single sample is the source of the 19 T cell receptor beta chains below, sequenced in a study of Ad26.COV2.S vaccination and SARS-CoV-2 variants. Treatment here: around 19 received Ad26.COV2.S at low or high dose, single or two shots; 5 received placebo; per-sample allocation not given. Sampling happened 63 days after the first vaccine or placebo injection. Data came from immunoSEQ multiplex PCR; TCRdb stores just in-frame clones and leaves some out. The sample shows some 290,000 clones, just over 85% of them seen only once. Material: peripheral blood, obtained in a trial of Ad26.COV2.S vaccine versus placebo. These receptors came from a person aged 18-60 years who received the Ad26.COV2.S COVID-19 vaccine or a placebo.

Concerning this clone: This specimen includes other DNA sequences encoding the same CDR3. The V gene is TRBV3-1 (or the pseudogene TRBV3-2), the J gene TRBJ1-1, with no clear D. In germline, CDR1 is LGHDT, CDR2 YNNKEL (reference sequence). The CDR3 extends over 11 amino acids. V dropped 8 bases and J dropped 4 bases, with 8 bases sitting between them. The CDR3 loop is CASSQSTEAFF. The CDR3 DNA follows: TGTGCCAGCTCACAATCCACTGAAGCTTTCTTT.

This chain uses TRBV7-9 with TRBJ2-1; D is undetermined. CDR3 length equals 14 residues. Germline CDR1 is SEHNR and CDR2 is FQNEAQ (reference sequence). With 2 bases removed from V and 5 bases from J, the gap between germline ends came to 10 bases. As DNA, the CDR3 is TGTGCCAGCAGCTTAACCGTACAGCACAATGAGCAGTTCTTC. This sequence encodes CASSLTVQHNEQFF.

The chain combines TRBV19 with TRBJ2-3, with 8 positions matching TRBD1. The V segment lost 4 bases and the J segment 0 bases; nucleotides outside the gene matches: 3. The CDR3 sequence is 15 residues long. The germline V gene has CDR1 LNHDA and CDR2 SQIVND (reference sequence). CDR3 bases: TGTGCCAGTAGTAACAGGGGGTCGAGCACAGATACGCAGTATTTT. Translating gives CASSNRGSSTDTQYF.

V is TRBV6-5 and J is TRBJ1-2, with D uncertain. Trimming stripped 6 bases from V and 0 bases from J, with 5 bases between. The CDR3 consists of 12 residues. Germline V gene data show CDR1 as MNHEY and CDR2 as SVGAGI. In DNA, the CDR3 is TGTGCCAGCAGCCAGGCTAACTATGGCTACACCTTC. Protein product: CASSQANYGYTF.

The V call is TRBV19, the J call TRBJ1-3; TRBD1 matches 7 bases. CDR3 size: 15 residues. Germline assignment: CDR1 LNHDA and CDR2 SQIVND (reference sequence). Germline trimming cut 7 bases from V and 0 bases from J; bases unmatched to any gene: 6. CDR3 amino acids: CASNPDRFSGNTIYF. CDR3 in DNA: TGTGCCAGTAACCCGGACAGGTTCTCTGGAAACACCATATATTTT.

This chain uses TRBV12-5 with TRBJ2-2, with 8 positions matching TRBD2. The CDR3 consists of 17 residues. The trim removed 0 bases at V and 3 bases at J, leaving 6 bases unmatched. Germline values: CDR1 LGHNT, CDR2 FRNRAP. CDR3 in DNA: TGTGCTAGTGGTTTGGTGGCGGGGGGCCGGTACACCGGGGAGCTGTTTTTT. Protein: CASGLVAGGRYTGELFF.

The V and J genes are TRBV11-2 and TRBJ1-1; 7 nucleotides agree with TRBD1. The CDR3 is 15 amino acids. V lost 1 base to trimming and J lost 3 bases; unmatched junction nucleotides: 5. CDR1 is SGHAT and CDR2 is FQNNGV in the germline V gene. The CDR3 DNA follows: TGTGCCAGCAGCTTAGGCAGGGGGGGTTACACTGAAGCTTTCTTT. As protein: CASSLGRGGYTEAFF.

This chain joins TRBV4-3 and TRBJ2-1, with 7 bases identical to TRBD2. CDR3 length: 16 residues. Losses at the gene ends were 0 bases for V and 3 bases for J; bases not matched to a gene: 5. Germline CDR1 reads LGHNA; CDR2 reads YSLEER. The CDR3 DNA sequence: TGCGCCAGCAGCCAAGAGGGACCGGGGGGCTACAATGAGCAGTTCTTC. Residues: CASSQEGPGGYNEQFF.

The chain has TRBV5-1 and TRBJ2-1; no reliable D call. The germline gives CDR1 SGHRS, CDR2 YFSETQ. V shed 4 bases and J shed 5 bases, with 13 bases lying between them. The CDR3 is made up of 14 amino acids. DNA for the CDR3: TGCGCCAGCAGCCCAGGAAACCTTGACAATGAGCAGTTCTTC. This sequence encodes CASSPGNLDNEQFF.

The rearrangement links TRBV7-9 to TRBJ2-1, with D tentatively TRBD1 (6 bases). Germline V lookup: CDR1 SEHNR, CDR2 FQNEAQ (reference sequence). Trimming took 5 bases from V and 4 from J, leaving 15 bases between them. The CDR3 sequence is 15 residues long. The CDR3 region is CASSPMGRGYNEQFF. CDR3 nucleotides: TGTGCCAGCAGCCCTATGGGCAGGGGATACAATGAGCAGTTCTTC.

The J gene is TRBJ1-4, the V gene TRBV7-9; TRBD1 is a possible D gene (6 bases). V was shortened by 4 bases and J by 0 bases, with 9 bases between the two germline ends. Germline V gene lookup returns CDR1 SEHNR and CDR2 FQNEAQ (reference sequence). The CDR3 extends over 15 amino acids. CDR3 DNA: TGTGCCAGCAGCTGGAACAGGGCAACTAATGAAAAACTGTTTTTT. Protein sequence: CASSWNRATNEKLFF. Full variable domain (remainder filled in from reference TRBV7-9 and TRBJ1-4): DTGVSQNPRHKITKRGQNVTFRCDPISEHNRLYWYRQTLGQGPEFLTYFQNEAQLEKSRLLSDRFSAERPKGSFSTLEIQRTEQGDSAMYLCASSWNRATNEKLFFGSGTQLSVL.

V gene TRBV4-3 combines with J gene TRBJ2-5; D not certain. V lost 0 bases and J lost 6, with 11 bases in between. Per the germline V gene, CDR1 is LGHNA and CDR2 is YSLEER. The CDR3 length is 14 residues. Here the CDR3 reads CASSQEGSPQTQYF. CDR3 nucleotides: TGCGCCAGCAGCCAAGAAGGCTCACCCCAGACCCAGTACTTC.

This sequence joins TRBV5-4 and TRBJ2-5, with D perhaps matching TRBD1 (6 bases). The CDR3 is made up of 15 amino acids. The V end lost 4 bases, the J end lost 1 base, and 14 bases lay between the germline ends. Germline assignment: CDR1 SGHNT and CDR2 YYREEE (reference sequence). The CDR3 DNA reads TGTGCCAGCAGCCTCCTACAGGGATCCCAAGAGACCCAGTACTTC. Translation: CASSLLQGSQETQYF.

The chain recombines TRBV19 with TRBJ1-1, with 7 bases identical to TRBD1. Per the germline V gene, CDR1 is LNHDA and CDR2 is SQIVND (reference sequence). The V segment lost 5 bases and the J segment 6 bases; nucleotides outside the gene matches: 9. The CDR3 spans 14 residues. The DNA of the CDR3 is TGTGCCAGTAGTCAAGACTTACAGGGGCCTGAAGCTTTCTTT. It specifies CASSQDLQGPEAFF.

This chain uses TRBV4-2 with TRBJ1-3; TRBD1 matches 9 bases. The trim removed 1 base at V and 4 bases at J, leaving 5 bases unmatched. The germline V gene encodes CDR1 LGHNA and CDR2 YNFKEQ. This CDR3 contains 16 residues. DNA of the CDR3: TGTGCCAGCAGCCAAGTGGGACAGGGCGTCGGAAACACCATATATTTT. Amino acid sequence: CASSQVGQGVGNTIYF.

The V call is TRBV6-2 or TRBV6-3, the J call TRBJ1-5; D is uncertain. V lost 2 bases and J lost 6, with 5 bases in between. Germline values: CDR1 MNHEY, CDR2 SVGEGT. The CDR3 has 12 residues. DNA for the CDR3: TGTGCCAGCAGTTACCCAGGTCAGCCCCAGCATTTT. Its protein product is CASSYPGQPQHF.

This chain uses TRBV3-1 (or the pseudogene TRBV3-2) with TRBJ2-5; no firm D call. The CDR3 totals 14 residues. Trimming took 5 bases from V and 1 from J, leaving 11 bases between them. Germline V CDR1 and CDR2: LGHDT, YNNKEL (reference sequence). CDR3 DNA sequence: TGTGCCAGCAGCGAAACAGTTTCCCAAGAGACCCAGTACTTC. Its translation: CASSETVSQETQYF.

V gene TRBV3-1 (or the pseudogene TRBV3-2) combines with J gene TRBJ2-2; D assignment may be TRBD1 or TRBD2 (5 bases each). CDR1 LGHDT and CDR2 YNNKEL come from the germline V gene (reference sequence). The length of the CDR3 is 13 residues. V lost 4 bases to trimming and J lost 6 bases, with 9 bases between them. The CDR3 region is CASSLGPPGELFF. The CDR3 DNA sequence: TGTGCCAGCAGCCTGGGACCCCCCGGGGAGCTGTTTTTT.

The V gene is TRBV18, the J gene TRBJ1-3, with D hard to call. Germline V gives CDR1 KGHSH, CDR2 LQKENI. Trimming pared 4 bases from V and 0 bases from J, leaving 13 bases between. The CDR3 has 16 residues. CDR3 region: CASSLGPPSSGNTIYF. The CDR3 DNA sequence: TGTGCCAGCTCACTCGGTCCGCCCAGCTCTGGAAACACCATATATTTT. Full variable domain (missing parts from reference TRBV18 and TRBJ1-3): NAGVMQNPRHLVRRRGQEARLRCSPMKGHSHVYWYRQLPEEGLKFMVYLQKENIIDESGMPKERFSAEFPKEGPSILRIQQVVRGDSAAYFCASSLGPPSSGNTIYFGEGSWLTVV.